The 5 T cell receptor beta chains listed next were all sequenced from one sample in a study of T cell responses to AZD1222 COVID-19 vaccine. Assay used: immunoSEQ multiplex PCR; TCRdb lists only in-frame clones, some missing. The sample includes over 85,000 clones, approximately 81% of them seen just once. The sequences come from peripheral blood, collected on day 0 of AZD1222 vaccination. Receptors were obtained from an adult in good health.

V and J are TRBV19 and TRBJ1-1; D call uncertain. This CDR3 is built from 13 residues. Germline CDR1 reads LNHDA; CDR2 reads SQIVND (reference sequence). With 2 bases removed from V and 1 base from J, the gap between germline ends came to 5 bases. This CDR3 reads CASSITENTEAFF. The CDR3 nucleotides are TGTGCCAGTAGTATAACAGAGAACACTGAAGCTTTCTTT.

The V and J genes are TRBV27 and TRBJ2-3, with D tentatively TRBD1 (5 bases). V was cut by 4 bases and J by 4 bases, with 12 bases left in between. This CDR3 contains 14 residues. The V gene's germline CDR1 is MNHEY and CDR2 SMNVEV (reference sequence). CDR3 in DNA: TGTGCCAGCAGTTCCTCGGGCAGGGCAGATACGCAGTATTTT. Translated, it gives CASSSSGRADTQYF.

The chain is built from TRBV7-9 and TRBJ1-1, with D unresolved. This CDR3 contains 13 residues. Germline CDR1 SEHNR, CDR2 FQNEAQ (reference sequence). V was pared by 5 bases and J by 1 base, with 8 bases between. The DNA of the CDR3 is TGTGCCAGCAGCAACCGACGGAACACTGAAGCTTTCTTT. Protein product: CASSNRRNTEAFF.

This chain links TRBV9 with TRBJ2-1; 12 nucleotides agree with TRBD1. Trimming removed 4 bases from V and 4 bases from J; junction bases left unmatched: 3. There are 15 residues in the CDR3. Germline V gene lookup returns CDR1 SGDLS and CDR2 YYNGEE. CDR3 coding DNA: TGTGCCAGCAGCCCGGGACAGGGGGCTTACAATGAGCAGTTCTTC. Translated, it gives CASSPGQGAYNEQFF.

V is TRBV27 and J is TRBJ1-2; no definite D call. With 5 bases removed from V and 5 bases from J, the gap between germline ends came to 9 bases. CDR1 MNHEY and CDR2 SMNVEV come from the germline V gene (reference sequence). The CDR3 length is 12 residues. In nucleotides, the CDR3 is TGTGCCAGCAGTGCCGTGCGGTATGGCTACACCTTC. Residues: CASSAVRYGYTF.